The 2 T cell receptor beta chains below come from one sample, sequenced in a study of HIV-infected patients and healthy controls. Alpha and beta constant-region primers primed reverse transcription of around 540 ng RNA. Using multiplexing indices, alpha and beta chain libraries were generated apart by chain-specific third strand synthesis. TCRdb processed the 5' RACE reads anew with MiXCR; each CDR3 protein has one entry. The top ten hold more than 12% of the sample, which has fewer than 11,000 distinct CDR3 sequences, around 5.2% seen once. The repertoire came from unfractionated whole blood and reflected all unsorted peripheral T cells. The sequences come from blood, collected before antiretroviral therapy. The receptors were sampled from an adult with HIV infection.

At least ten counts were recorded for this clonotype. The V call is TRBV24-1, the J call TRBJ1-4, with TRBD1 matching 7 bases. This CDR3 comprises 15 residues. Germline V gives CDR1 KGHDR, CDR2 SFDVKD. Trimming removed 4 bases from V and 8 bases from J; junction bases left unmatched: 9. The CDR3 DNA reads as TGTGCCACCAGTGACCCCCAGGGGGAAGGGGAAAAACTGTTTTTT. It is translated as CATSDPQGEGEKLFF.

This clonotype was seen ten or more times. The junction does not match germline at one end; this may be a read error. V usage is TRBV29-1 and J usage is TRBJ1-1, with 10 bases aligning to TRBD1. CDR3 length: 15 residues. In germline, CDR1 is SQVTM, CDR2 ANQGSEA. As DNA, the CDR3 is TGCAGCGCTGAAGCTCCCGGGACAGGGGCCACTGAAGCTTTCTTT. Residues: CSAEAPGTGATEAFF.